Ten or more counts support the clone carrying this T cell receptor beta chain. The antigen remains unidentified. This sample was included in a study of T cells after yellow fever vaccination. Per the germline V gene, CDR1 is SQVTM and CDR2 is ANQGSEA. This CDR3 has 14 residues. V lost 4 bases and J lost 4, with 16 bases in between. Whole-study findings and limits: The CD4 and CD8 compartments had a small share of their clonotypes in common.

TCRdb redid the calling of the 5' RACE reads with MiXCR, one entry per CDR3 protein. The sample lists some 240,000 distinct CDR3 sequences, around 3.5% occurring once. The chain recombines TRBV29-1 with TRBJ2-5; a possible D gene is TRBD1 (6 bases). The material sequenced was PBMCs, taken 15 days after the yellow fever booster vaccination. This clonotype was sampled from a man aged 18 to 35 who received the YFV17D yellow fever vaccine. The CDR3 sequence is CSVVRVGAPETQYF. The CDR3 nucleotides are TGCAGCGTTGTCCGGGTGGGGGCCCCAGAGACCCAGTACTTC.